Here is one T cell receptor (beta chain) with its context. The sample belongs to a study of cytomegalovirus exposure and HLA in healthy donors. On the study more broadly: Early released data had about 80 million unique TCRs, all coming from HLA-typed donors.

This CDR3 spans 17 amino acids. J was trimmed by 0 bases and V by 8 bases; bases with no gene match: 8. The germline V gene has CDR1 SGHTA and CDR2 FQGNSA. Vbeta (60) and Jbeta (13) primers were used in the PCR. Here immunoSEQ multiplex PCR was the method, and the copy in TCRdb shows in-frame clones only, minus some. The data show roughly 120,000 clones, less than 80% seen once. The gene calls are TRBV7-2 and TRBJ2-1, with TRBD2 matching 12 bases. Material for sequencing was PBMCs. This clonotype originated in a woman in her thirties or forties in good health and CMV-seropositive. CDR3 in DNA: TGTGCCAGCCTCTGGACTAGCGGGACCCCCTCCTACAATGAGCAGTTCTTC. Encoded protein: CASLWTSGTPSYNEQFF.